The clone carrying this T cell receptor (beta chain) appeared a few times. Its antigen is undetermined. The sample originates from a study of T cell responses to AZD1222 COVID-19 vaccine. Sequencing was performed with immunoSEQ multiplex PCR; in TCRdb, only in-frame clones are kept and a portion is missing. The table includes around 73,000 clones, roughly 89% detected once. With 3 bases clipped from V and 4 bases from J, the junction kept 6 bases outside the gene matches. CDR3 length: 15 residues. The germline CDR1 and CDR2 sequences are SEHNR and FQNEAQ (reference sequence). General study results and limits: Dominant CD4 TCR responses targeted spike regions 160-218 and 743-854. Among AZD1222 vaccinees, only 6 or 7 were seropositive at baseline. Spike-specific TCR breadth rose after two AZD1222 doses, and depth rose as well. There were repertoire samples only from the period after the peak T cell response.

The sequencing here drew on peripheral blood, taken 28 days after the second AZD1222 dose. The origin of this receptor is an adult who received the AZD1222 COVID-19 vaccine. The chain employs TRBV7-9 and TRBJ1-3, with TRBD1 matching 7 bases. CDR3 bases: TGTGCCAGCAGCTTTACGACAGGGAACGGAAACACCATATATTTT. Its translation is CASSFTTGNGNTIYF.